The 14 T cell receptor beta chains presented below share a single source sample, sequenced in a study of cytotoxic CD8 clonotypes in ibrutinib-treated CLL. Sequencing used immunoSEQ multiplex PCR; TCRdb keeps in-frame clones, though not all of them. The repertoire consists of tens of thousands of clones, with 71% occurring once and the leading ten covering approximately 15%. The material sequenced was PBMCs, taken at disease progression, from a patient treated with ibrutinib. The receptor source for this set is a human donor with chronic lymphocytic leukemia.

The genes are TRBV5-1 and TRBJ1-1, with D unresolved. This CDR3 is 14 amino acids long. V was clipped by 0 bases and J by 0 bases, with 6 bases between them. CDR1 and CDR2 from the germline V gene are SGHRS and YFSETQ. CDR3 coding DNA: TGCGCCAGCAGCTTGGTAGGCCTGAACACTGAAGCTTTCTTT. Translating gives CASSLVGLNTEAFF.

This rearrangement joins TRBV7-9 to TRBJ1-3, with a possible D match to TRBD1 (5 bases). Trimming cost V 2 bases and J 2 bases, with 7 bases left between them. The CDR3 runs to 14 residues. Germline CDR1 reads SEHNR; CDR2 reads FQNEAQ (reference sequence). The CDR3 DNA reads TGTGCCAGCAGCTTAACCAGGGCTGGAAACACCATATATTTT. It specifies CASSLTRAGNTIYF.

This chain uses TRBV4-1 with TRBJ2-1; D gene uncertain. The ends were cut back, 1 base at V and 8 bases at J, with 3 bases in the middle. Germline V gives CDR1 MGHRA, CDR2 YSYEKL. This CDR3 has 11 amino acids. CDR3 loop: CASSQAYEQFF. The CDR3 nucleotides are TGCGCCAGCAGCCAAGCTTATGAGCAGTTCTTC.

In its sample, this clone was seen once. The J gene is TRBJ1-2, the V gene TRBV19; D call uncertain. Per the germline V gene, CDR1 is LNHDA and CDR2 is SQIVND (reference sequence). Deletions cut 11 bases from V and 1 base from J, with 14 bases between. This CDR3 spans 13 amino acids. As DNA, the CDR3 is TGTGCCTCCACTGACGCCTTTAACTATGGCTACACCTTC. Its translation: CASTDAFNYGYTF.

This chain uses TRBV30 with TRBJ2-7, with D perhaps assigned TRBD1 or TRBD2 (5 bases each). The germline CDR1 and CDR2 sequences are GTSNPN and SVGIG (reference sequence). The germline V and J ends were trimmed by 5 bases and 2 bases, with 19 bases remaining between them. The CDR3 is made up of 15 amino acids. The DNA of the CDR3 is TGTGCCTGGCCTGGGGCGACTGACTACCCCTACGAGCAGTACTTC. Its protein is CAWPGATDYPYEQYF.

This clone was recorded a few times. This chain links TRBV6-1 with TRBJ1-4; weak D call: TRBD1 (5 bases). This CDR3 is 14 amino acids long. The V end was cut by 8 bases, the J end by 5 bases, with 15 bases between. Germline CDR1 and CDR2: MNHNS and SASEGT. The CDR3 reads CASFSRGLNEKLFF. The CDR3 nucleotides read TGTGCCAGCTTTTCGAGGGGACTAAATGAAAAACTGTTTTTT.

The gene calls are TRBV25-1 and TRBJ1-1; no clear D gene. The germline V gene has CDR1 MGHDK and CDR2 SYGVNS. This CDR3 spans 15 amino acids. V was pared by 4 bases and J by 4 bases, with 16 bases between. The CDR3 loop is CASSGEEGRVTEAFF. The CDR3 DNA reads TGTGCCAGCAGTGGAGAAGAAGGTAGGGTCACTGAAGCTTTCTTT.

V and J are TRBV28 and TRBJ2-3; TRBD2 aligns across 8 bases. Germline assignment: CDR1 MDHEN and CDR2 SYDVKM. The CDR3 has 15 amino acids. With V trimmed by 5 bases and J by 4 bases, 8 bases remained unmatched. CDR3 sequence: CASSRGLEWADTQYF. Written as DNA, the CDR3 is TGTGCCAGCAGTAGGGGACTAGAATGGGCAGATACGCAGTATTTT.

The V and J genes are TRBV15 and TRBJ2-5; D is perhaps TRBD1 or TRBD2 (5 bases each). The J call is uncertain, as TRBJ2-7 better fits the DNA end. CDR3 length: 15 residues. The germline gives CDR1 LNHNV, CDR2 YYDKDF (reference sequence). The CDR3, as DNA: TGTGCCACCAGCAGAGATCAGGGCGGGCCCTACGAGCAGTACTTC. It specifies CATSRDQGGPYEQYF.

The chain recombines TRBV2 with TRBJ1-2, with D unresolved. Germline values: CDR1 SNHLY, CDR2 FYNNEI. V dropped 3 bases and J dropped 4 bases, with 12 bases sitting between them. The CDR3 runs 14 residues. In DNA, the CDR3 is TGTGCCAGCAGTGACATCTTTAGTACCTATGGCTACACCTTC. Its protein product is CASSDIFSTYGYTF.

J is TRBJ2-5 and V is TRBV5-1; TRBD2 agrees at 9 bases. The germline CDR1 and CDR2 sequences are SGHRS and YFSETQ. The V and J ends lost 4 bases and 9 bases, in that order; junction bases with no gene match: 13. The CDR3 has 15 residues. The CDR3 sequence: CASSEGGGALEAQYF. CDR3 sequence (DNA): TGCGCCAGCAGCGAGGGCGGGGGGGCACTTGAGGCCCAGTACTTC.

The chain combines TRBV4-2 with TRBJ2-5; 13 nucleotides match TRBD2. This CDR3 has 16 amino acids. Trimming removed 4 bases from V and 4 bases from J; junction bases left unmatched: 6. Per the germline V gene, CDR1 is LGHNA and CDR2 is YNFKEQ. DNA for the CDR3: TGTGCCAGCAGCCGAACTAGCGGGGGGGCGGGAGAGACCCAGTACTTC. It specifies CASSRTSGGAGETQYF.

The chain links TRBV19 to TRBJ2-7; no firm D call. CDR1 and CDR2 from the germline V gene are LNHDA and SQIVND (reference sequence). V was pared by 3 bases and J by 2 bases, with 8 bases between. The CDR3 is made up of 13 amino acids. The DNA for the CDR3 is TGTGCCAGTAGTATGGGCGTTACCTACGAGCAGTACTTC. This codes for CASSMGVTYEQYF.

This clone was recorded a few times. The same CDR3 is also encoded by other DNA sequences in this sample. V and J are TRBV29-1 and TRBJ2-3; D unclear. This CDR3 has 12 amino acids. From germline, CDR1 is SQVTM and CDR2 ANQGSEA. The V end lost 2 bases, the J end lost 2 bases, and 5 bases lay between the germline ends. CDR3 amino acids: CSVEIDTDTQYF. The CDR3 DNA reads TGCAGCGTTGAAATAGACACAGATACGCAGTATTTT.